Following are 28 T cell receptor beta chains from one sample sequenced in a study of technical replicates of blood from a handful of donors. Clones were sequenced by immunoSEQ multiplex PCR, and TCRdb holds only the in-frame ones, with some missing. The table records approximately 100,000 clones, 95% to 96% of them present only once. The sequenced sample was T cells isolated from PBMCs. These receptors came from a human donor in good health.

V gene TRBV28 combines with J gene TRBJ2-7, with 10 bases matching TRBD2. This CDR3 has 16 residues. The V gene's germline CDR1 is MDHEN and CDR2 SYDVKM. Trimming at V came to 4 bases and at J to 4 bases, leaving 10 bases not matched to a gene. The CDR3 DNA reads as TGTGCCAGCAGTTGGCCGAGGGGGACTAGCGATTACGAGCAGTACTTC. The encoded protein is CASSWPRGTSDYEQYF.

This clone appeared a single time. The chain recombines TRBV6-6 with TRBJ2-7, with TRBD1 as a possible D gene (8 bases). The CDR3 runs 16 residues. Trimming took 7 bases from V and 4 from J, leaving 23 bases between them. Germline loops: CDR1 MNHNY, CDR2 SVGAGI (reference sequence). This chain's CDR3 is CASNPDQQGGKYEQYF. DNA of the CDR3: TGTGCCAGCAATCCGGATCAACAGGGGGGGAAATACGAGCAGTACTTC.

The chain links TRBV27 to TRBJ2-1, with D possibly TRBD2 on 6 matching bases. This CDR3 has 14 amino acids. The V end lost 5 bases, the J end lost 7 bases, and 15 bases lay between the germline ends. Per the germline V gene, CDR1 is MNHEY and CDR2 is SMNVEV (reference sequence). CDR3 region: CASSVRGGRNEQFF. As DNA, the CDR3 is TGTGCCAGCAGTGTGAGGGGAGGCAGGAATGAGCAGTTCTTC.

V and J are TRBV2 and TRBJ2-2; 7 nucleotides match TRBD1. Per germline, CDR1 SNHLY and CDR2 FYNNEI. The junction had 8 bases not matched to a gene; V was cut back by 2 bases and J by 2 bases. This CDR3 spans 17 amino acids. The CDR3 protein is CASSEPIQGDNTGELFF. The CDR3, as DNA: TGTGCCAGCAGTGAACCAATTCAGGGGGATAACACCGGGGAGCTGTTTTTT. The full variable domain, its missing parts supplied by reference TRBV2 and TRBJ2-2, is EPEVTQTPSHQVTQMGQEVILRCVPISNHLYFYWYRQILGQKVEFLVSFYNNEISEKSEIFDDQFSVERPDGSNFTLKIRSTKLEDSAMYFCASSEPIQGDNTGELFFGEGSRLTVL.

The CDR3 nucleotides read TGTGCCAGCAGCCCTCTCGGTGGCTACACCTTC. As protein: CASSPLGGYTF. The genes are TRBV7-9 and TRBJ1-2, with D hard to call. Germline CDR1 is SEHNR and CDR2 is FQNEAQ (reference sequence). This CDR3 is 11 amino acids long. With 5 bases removed from V and 7 bases from J, the gap between germline ends came to 8 bases.

V and J are TRBV12-5 and TRBJ2-5, with 11 nucleotides matching TRBD1. The length of the CDR3 is 17 residues. The trim removed 2 bases at V and 1 base at J, leaving 6 bases unmatched. Per the germline V gene, CDR1 is LGHNT and CDR2 is FRNRAP. The DNA for the CDR3 is TGTGCTAGTGGTTTGTTCCGGACAGGGGGCTTCCAAGAGACCCAGTACTTC. Translating it yields CASGLFRTGGFQETQYF.

The chain is built from TRBV6-5 and TRBJ2-7; TRBD1 might be the D (5 bases). Germline V CDR1 and CDR2: MNHEY, SVGAGI. Trimming removed 2 bases at V and 3 bases at J, with 14 bases between. This CDR3 region has 15 residues. CDR3: CASSYSLGHNYEQYF. DNA of the CDR3: TGTGCCAGCAGTTACAGCCTCGGACATAACTACGAGCAGTACTTC.

The rearrangement uses TRBV7-9 and TRBJ2-5; TRBD2 matches 9 bases. The junction had 19 bases not matched to a gene; V was cut back by 6 bases and J by 2 bases. The germline CDR1 and CDR2 sequences are SEHNR and FQNEAQ (reference sequence). The CDR3 consists of 19 residues. In DNA, the CDR3 is TGTGCCAGCAGGCGATTTCCGGGACTAGCAGAGTTCGGACAAGAGACCCAGTACTTC. This codes for CASRRFPGLAEFGQETQYF.

This rearrangement joins TRBV10-1 to TRBJ1-2; maybe TRBD1 (5 bases). V lost 6 bases and J 4 bases, leaving 15 bases between the germline ends. The CDR3 totals 14 residues. CDR1 and CDR2 from the germline V gene are WNHNN and SYGVQD (reference sequence). The CDR3 DNA reads TGCGCCAGCAGCCCGACGGGCAGGGCCTATGGCTACACCTTC. Protein sequence: CASSPTGRAYGYTF.

The chain recombines TRBV29-1 with TRBJ1-2; perhaps TRBD1 as D (5 bases). Trimming shortened V by 7 bases and J by 4 bases, and 13 bases separated the two germline ends. CDR1 is SQVTM, CDR2 ANQGSEA, per germline. The CDR3 runs 12 residues. The CDR3 spells CSDLQGFYGYTF. The DNA of the CDR3 is TGCAGCGACCTTCAGGGATTCTATGGCTACACCTTC.

V usage is TRBV29-1 and J usage is TRBJ2-2; 8 bases fit TRBD1. Trimming took 5 bases from V and 4 from J; bases not matched to a gene: 6. Germline V gene sequence: CDR1 SQVTM, CDR2 ANQGSEA. The CDR3 is 14 amino acids. As DNA, the CDR3 is TGCAGCGTTCGTAAAACAGGGGGCACCGGGGAGCTGTTTTTT. It is translated as CSVRKTGGTGELFF.

The chain combines TRBV27 with TRBJ2-4, with D unclear. CDR3 length: 12 amino acids. Trimming cost V 6 bases and J 4 bases, with 7 bases left between them. Germline V lookup: CDR1 MNHEY, CDR2 SMNVEV (reference sequence). The CDR3 DNA reads TGTGCCAGCAGCCCCCCTAAAAACATTCAGTACTTC. This codes for CASSPPKNIQYF.

This clone has only one observation. The rearrangement uses TRBV27 and TRBJ2-7; 7 positions match TRBD1. Germline-derived CDR1 and CDR2 are MNHEY and SMNVEV (reference sequence). This CDR3 is 13 amino acids long. V lost 6 bases and J lost 1; bases outside the gene matches: 3. The CDR3 loop is CASRTGQSYEQYF. CDR3 coding DNA: TGTGCCAGCAGGACGGGACAGTCCTACGAGCAGTACTTC.

The V call is TRBV6-6, the J call TRBJ1-2, with D possibly being TRBD1 (6 bases). V lost 7 bases and J 2 bases, leaving 17 bases between the germline ends. CDR1 MNHNY and CDR2 SVGAGI come from the germline V gene (reference sequence). CDR3 length: 15 residues. The CDR3 region is CASTPTGTQNYGYTF. CDR3 bases: TGTGCCAGCACCCCCACCGGGACACAGAACTATGGCTACACCTTC.

The chain joins TRBV7-2 to TRBJ1-2; possibly TRBD1 for D (6 bases). The V gene's germline CDR1 is SGHTA and CDR2 FQGNSA. Trimming stripped 1 base from V and 12 bases from J, with 15 bases between. CDR3 length: 13 residues. The CDR3 protein is CASSLVDSAGDTF. The CDR3, as DNA: TGTGCCAGCAGCTTAGTGGACAGTGCCGGGGACACCTTC.

This chain uses TRBV18 with TRBJ1-5; D is undetermined. Trimming removed 5 bases at V and 0 bases at J, with 8 bases between. The CDR3 loop spans 14 amino acids. Germline CDR1 KGHSH, CDR2 LQKENI. CDR3 sequence (DNA): TGTGCCAGCTCAGAGGGAAATAGCAATCAGCCCCAGCATTTT. Translated: CASSEGNSNQPQHF.

The genes are TRBV7-6 and TRBJ1-1; 8 bases line up with TRBD1. The CDR3 is 16 amino acids. Looked up from germline, CDR1 is SGHVS and CDR2 is FNYEAQ. V lost 2 bases, J lost 0 bases, and 5 bases stayed unmatched. For the CDR3, the DNA is TGTGCCAGCAGCTTAATGTCAGGGGGCATGAACACTGAAGCTTTCTTT. Translation: CASSLMSGGMNTEAFF.

V and J are TRBV27 and TRBJ2-7; D not resolved. Looked up from germline, CDR1 is MNHEY and CDR2 is SMNVEV (reference sequence). The CDR3 is 12 residues long. Trimming removed 6 bases at V and 2 bases at J, with 8 bases between. The CDR3 DNA is TGTGCCAGCAGCGCGACACCCTACGAGCAGTACTTC. This encodes CASSATPYEQYF.

The V gene is TRBV18, the J gene TRBJ1-2, with a weak D call TRBD1 (5 bases). This CDR3 is 15 amino acids long. The ends were cut back, 3 bases at V and 5 bases at J, with 16 bases in the middle. The germline gives CDR1 KGHSH, CDR2 LQKENI. CDR3 nucleotide sequence: TGTGCCAGCTCACCCCGCGGGGGGGATTTTTATGGCTACACCTTC. As protein: CASSPRGGDFYGYTF. Using reference TRBV18 and TRBJ1-2 for the parts outside the CDR3, the full variable domain is NAGVMQNPRHLVRRRGQEARLRCSPMKGHSHVYWYRQLPEEGLKFMVYLQKENIIDESGMPKERFSAEFPKEGPSILRIQQVVRGDSAAYFCASSPRGGDFYGYTFGSGTRLTVV.

The rearrangement links TRBV14 to TRBJ1-1; 7 bases map to TRBD1. The CDR3 extends over 13 amino acids. J was trimmed by 4 bases and V by 6 bases; bases with no gene match: 5. CDR1 SGHDN and CDR2 FVKESK come from the germline V gene. This CDR3 reads CASSPEGATEAFF. The CDR3 nucleotides are TGTGCCAGCAGTCCTGAGGGGGCCACTGAAGCTTTCTTT.

J is TRBJ1-1 and V is TRBV18; maybe TRBD1 (6 bases). The CDR3 sequence is 12 residues long. V was cut by 8 bases and J by 6 bases, with 13 bases left in between. The germline gives CDR1 KGHSH, CDR2 LQKENI. CDR3 loop: CASQQGEAEAFF. The CDR3 nucleotides read TGTGCCAGCCAACAGGGAGAGGCTGAAGCTTTCTTT.

CDR3 amino acids: CASTRGQLLYEQYF. In nucleotides, the CDR3 is TGTGCCAGCACCAGGGGACAGCTTCTCTACGAGCAGTACTTC. V and J are TRBV2 and TRBJ2-7, with 7 bases aligning to TRBD1. V shed 7 bases, J shed 3 bases, and the junction held 9 bases outside the gene matches. The V gene's germline CDR1 is SNHLY and CDR2 FYNNEI. This CDR3 region has 14 residues.

The chain has TRBV5-6 and TRBJ2-5; 8 positions agree with TRBD1. The CDR3 spans 14 residues. The trim removed 0 bases at V and 6 bases at J, leaving 4 bases unmatched. CDR1 SGHDT and CDR2 YYEEEE come from the germline V gene. DNA for the CDR3: TGTGCCAGCAGCTTGGCAGGGGGCCGAAAGACCCAGTACTTC. Translated, it gives CASSLAGGRKTQYF.

This chain joins TRBV27 and TRBJ1-1, with D perhaps TRBD1 (6 bases). The CDR3 sequence is 12 residues long. Trimming left V 5 bases short and J 11 bases short, with 15 bases between. Germline V gene sequence: CDR1 MNHEY, CDR2 SMNVEV (reference sequence). The CDR3 spells CASSPRGYRAFF. The CDR3 nucleotides read TGTGCCAGCAGTCCCAGGGGATACAGGGCTTTCTTT.

This clone appeared a single time. As DNA, the CDR3 is TGTGCCAGCAGCCGCGGGACAGGGCAAGAGACCCAGTACTTC. Residues: CASSRGTGQETQYF. V and J are TRBV7-9 and TRBJ2-5, with TRBD1 matching 9 bases. CDR3 size: 14 residues. The V segment lost 5 bases and the J segment 2 bases; nucleotides outside the gene matches: 3. Germline V gives CDR1 SEHNR, CDR2 FQNEAQ (reference sequence).

The V call is TRBV9, the J call TRBJ1-1; no clear D gene. Germline lookup yields CDR1 SGDLS and CDR2 YYNGEE. The CDR3 has 14 amino acids. With 0 bases removed from V and 4 bases from J, the gap between germline ends came to 10 bases. The CDR3 DNA is TGTGCCAGCAGCGTAGGTGAGTTGAGCACTGAAGCTTTCTTT. Its translation is CASSVGELSTEAFF.

The V gene is TRBV21-1, the J gene TRBJ1-5; TRBD1 is the table's D call and was not checked against the DNA. TRBV21-1 is a pseudogene locus. This CDR3 region has 16 residues. Here the CDR3 reads CASSPLGTGGNQPQHF. The CDR3 DNA sequence: TGTGCCAGCAGCCCCTTAGGGACAGGAGGCAATCAGCCCCAGCATTTT.

This rearrangement joins TRBV13 to TRBJ2-3, with 9 nucleotides matching TRBD2. Germline assignment: CDR1 PRHDT and CDR2 FYEKMQ (reference sequence). Trimming removed 0 bases from V and 0 bases from J; junction bases left unmatched: 1. CDR3 length equals 16 residues. The CDR3 here is CASSLGTSGSTDTQYF. The CDR3, as DNA: TGTGCCAGCAGCTTAGGGACTAGCGGAAGCACAGATACGCAGTATTTT.